The entry below describes one T cell receptor (beta chain). This sample was taken from a study of blood T cell repertoires in COVID-19. Some clones are missing from TCRdb's copy, which holds only in-frame ones; the method was immunoSEQ multiplex PCR. The data hold about 210,000 clones, with around 87% observed a single time. The length of the CDR3 is 15 residues. Germline CDR1 and CDR2: MNHEY and SVGAGI. Trimming shortened V by 4 bases and J by 1 base, and 13 bases separated the two germline ends. This receptor was taken from a man between 25 and 39 years old in a cohort exposed to, infected with or recovered from COVID-19 (not recorded which). Source material: PBMCs or T cells enriched from blood (not recorded which). The chain joins TRBV6-5 to TRBJ2-5; a weak D match, TRBD1 (6 bases). CDR3 sequence: CASSSPGQGQETQYF. The CDR3 bases are TGTGCCAGCAGTTCACCGGGACAAGGCCAAGAGACCCAGTACTTC.